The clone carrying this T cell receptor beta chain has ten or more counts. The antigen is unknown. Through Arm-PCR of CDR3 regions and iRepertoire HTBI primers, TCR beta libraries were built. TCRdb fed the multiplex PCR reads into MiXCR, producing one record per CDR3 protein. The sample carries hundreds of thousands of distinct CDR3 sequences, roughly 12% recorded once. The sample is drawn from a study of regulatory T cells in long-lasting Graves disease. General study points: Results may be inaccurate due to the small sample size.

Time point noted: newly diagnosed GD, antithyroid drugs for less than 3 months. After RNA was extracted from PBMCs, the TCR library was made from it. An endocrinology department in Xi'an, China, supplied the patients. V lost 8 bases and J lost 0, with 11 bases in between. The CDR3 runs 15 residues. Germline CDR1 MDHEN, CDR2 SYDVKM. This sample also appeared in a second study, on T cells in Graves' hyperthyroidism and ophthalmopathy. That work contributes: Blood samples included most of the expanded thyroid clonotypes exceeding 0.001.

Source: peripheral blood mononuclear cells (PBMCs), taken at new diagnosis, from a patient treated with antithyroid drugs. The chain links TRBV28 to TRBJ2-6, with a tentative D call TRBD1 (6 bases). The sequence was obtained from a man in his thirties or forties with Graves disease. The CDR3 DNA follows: TGTGCCAGCGCCAGGGGTTCCTCTGGGGCCAACGTCCTGACTTTC. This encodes CASARGSSGANVLTF.